This T cell receptor (beta chain) originates from a study of T cells in Graves' hyperthyroidism and ophthalmopathy. The study, taken as a whole, reports: Median prediction lead before ophthalmopathy onset was 6.5 months with the model.

CDR1 is SEHNR and CDR2 is FQNEAQ in the germline V gene (reference sequence). This CDR3 contains 12 residues. Between the trimmed V and J ends, which lost 5 bases and 4 bases, there was a span of 8 bases. RNA transcripts served as the template for amplifying TCR beta CDR3 regions. First-round RT-PCR of the TCR CDR3 relied on the HTBI primer set. TCRdb re-analysed the multiplex PCR reads in MiXCR, keeping a single row per CDR3 protein. This sample has about 340,000 distinct CDR3 sequences, with 15% to 20% found just once. Patients aged 18 to 65 had newly diagnosed hyperthyroidism lasting under 2 months. In this sample, this clonotype turned up many times. Its antigen remains unknown.

Sequenced sample: blood. This TCR was sampled from a woman aged 45-59 years with Graves' hyperthyroidism. The V and J genes are TRBV7-9 and TRBJ1-2, with a tentative D call TRBD1 (5 bases). This CDR3 reads CASSRGAYGYTF. CDR3 coding DNA: TGTGCCAGCAGCCGAGGGGCCTATGGCTACACCTTC. Supplemented by reference TRBV7-9 and TRBJ1-2, the full variable domain reads DTGVSQNPRHKITKRGQNVTFRCDPISEHNRLYWYRQTLGQGPEFLTYFQNEAQLEKSRLLSDRFSAERPKGSFSTLEIQRTEQGDSAMYLCASSRGAYGYTFGSGTRLTVV.